A selection of T cell receptor beta chains follows, all from one sample in a study of immune characterization of retroperitoneal liposarcoma. One entry per CDR3 protein results from TCRdb running MiXCR on the PCR reads. The sample lists roughly 10,000 distinct CDR3 sequences, approximately 24% occurring once. What was sequenced was blood. All receptors derive from a female donor with retroperitoneal liposarcoma. Both conserved end residues are part of each CDR3. D genes are given only for firm matches. Rows give clone size only sometimes, using once, few, many, or a class for an expanded clone.

d_gene	v_gene	abundance	j_gene	CDR3nt	CDR3aa
TRBD2	TRBV7-2	.	TRBJ2-3	TGTGCCAGCAGCTTAACTCCACTAGCGTCTAGCACAGATACGCAGTATTTT	CASSLTPLASSTDTQYF
TRBD1	TRBV27	.	TRBJ1-4	TGTGCCAGCAGTTACGGCGGGACAGGGTACGAAAAACTGTTTTTT	CASSYGGTGYEKLFF
.	TRBV11-2	medium-sized	TRBJ2-1	TGTGCCAGCAGCTTAGGCGGGGTCTACAATGAGCAGTTCTTC	CASSLGGVYNEQFF
.	TRBV6-6	.	TRBJ1-1	TGTGCCAGCAGTTACGGTTCGACTGAAGCTTTCTTT	CASSYGSTEAFF
.	TRBV11-3	few	TRBJ2-7	TGTGCCACCATCCAGACAGTTAGGAGCTCCTACGAGCAGTACTTC	CATIQTVRSSYEQYF
TRBD2	TRBV7-2	.	TRBJ2-1	TGTGCCAGCAGCTTTAGCGGGAGCACCTACGAGCAGTTCTTC	CASSFSGSTYEQFF
TRBD2	TRBV6-6	.	TRBJ2-1	TGTGCCAGCAGTTACTCACCGGGACTAGCGGGAGGGAACAATGAGCAGTTCTTC	CASSYSPGLAGGNNEQFF
.	TRBV6-1	.	TRBJ2-2	TGTGCCAGCAGTTACCGCAGAGCGAACACCGGGGAGCTGTTTTTT	CASSYRRANTGELFF
TRBD1	TRBV6-1	many	TRBJ2-5	TGTGCCAGCAGCGTCCCCCCTGGGACAGGGAGACAAGAGACCCAGTACTTC	CASSVPPGTGRQETQYF
TRBD2	TRBV5-1	many	TRBJ2-3	TGCGCCAGCAGCTTAGCCACTAGCGGGAGGACCACAGATACGCAGTATTTT	CASSLATSGRTTDTQYF
TRBD2	TRBV6-1	.	TRBJ2-1	TGTGCCAGCAGCCAGGGACTAGCGGGAGGCTATGAGCAGTTCTTC	CASSQGLAGGYEQFF
.	TRBV28	few	TRBJ1-1	TGTGCCAGCAGTCGCGGGGGGAACACTGAAGCTTTCTTT	CASSRGGNTEAFF
.	TRBV12-3/TRBV12-4	medium-sized	TRBJ2-6	TGTGCCACACTGGGCACTCTGGGGGCCAACGTCCTGACTTTC	CATLGTLGANVLTF
.	TRBV12-3/TRBV12-4	few	TRBJ2-3	TGTGCCAGCACTCCTGGGGGCGGGAGATACACAGATACGCAGTATTTT	CASTPGGGRYTDTQYF
.	TRBV10-3	medium-sized	TRBJ2-2	TGTGCCATCAGTGAGGTCCAACCTACACTGTCTTCCCACACCGGGGAGCTGTTTTTT	CAISEVQPTLSSHTGELFF
TRBD1	TRBV6-8	medium-sized	TRBJ2-6	TGTGCCAGCAGTACGGACAGGGCATATGGGGCCAACGTCCTGACTTTC	CASSTDRAYGANVLTF
.	TRBV5-1	.	TRBJ1-1	TGCGCCAGCAGCGAGGGCGGAGGGGATTTTGAAGCTTTCTTT	CASSEGGGDFEAFF
.	TRBV4-1	.	TRBJ1-1	TGCGCCAGCAGCCAAGGATCAGGCGGAAGGACTGAAGCTTTCTTT	CASSQGSGGRTEAFF
.	TRBV7-2	few	TRBJ2-7	TGTGCCAGCAGCTTATTGAACGAGCAGTACTTC	CASSLLNEQYF
TRBD1	TRBV28	.	TRBJ1-1	TGTGCCAGCAGTTTGCCAGGGGGAGGCACTGAAGCTTTCTTT	CASSLPGGGTEAFF
TRBD2	TRBV27	many	TRBJ2-3	TGTGCCAGCAGGTTGGCTAGCGGGTTCGCAGATACGCAGTATTTT	CASRLASGFADTQYF
TRBD2	TRBV5-1	.	TRBJ2-7	TGCGCCAGCAGCACGGGACTAGCGGGAGGGGCAGGGCAGTACTTC	CASSTGLAGGAGQYF
TRBD2	TRBV11-2	many	TRBJ2-5	TGTGCCAGCAGCTTAGGTGGACTAGGCCAAGAGACCCAGTACTTC	CASSLGGLGQETQYF
TRBD2	TRBV29-1	.	TRBJ2-1	TGCAGCGTGCCTCCGGGACTAGCGGGAAACAATGAGCAGTTCTTC	CSVPPGLAGNNEQFF
.	TRBV6-1	.	TRBJ2-5	TGTGCCAGCAGTGAAGACGGGGAGGACCCAGGGGGAGAGACCCAGTACTTC	CASSEDGEDPGGETQYF
.	TRBV27	.	TRBJ2-7	TGTGCCAGCAGGTTAAGGGGAGCAAGGGTGCAAGCAGGGGAGGTCGAGCAGTACTTC	CASRLRGARVQAGEVEQYF
.	TRBV12-3/TRBV12-4	.	TRBJ1-1	TGTGCCAGCAGTCGCGGGCCCCTGGGAGCTGAAGCTTTCTTT	CASSRGPLGAEAFF
.	TRBV7-2	.	TRBJ1-1	TGTGCCAGCCTCACTCAGGGTGGGGCTGAAGCTTTCTTT	CASLTQGGAEAFF
.	TRBV6-6	.	TRBJ2-1	TGTGCCAGCAGACTTGGAGGGGGGGCCTCCTACGAGCAGTTCTTC	CASRLGGGASYEQFF